The next 3 T cell receptor beta chains were all read from a single sample in a study of T cell repertoires in urothelial bladder cancer. Method: immunoSEQ multiplex PCR; TCRdb's copy keeps in-frame clones and lacks some. The data show fewer than 15,000 clones, with 60% to 70% seen just once and 8.9% held by the top ten. The specimen sequenced was tumor-infiltrating cells from bladder cancer. Every receptor here comes from a human donor with urothelial carcinoma.

This clone was seen just once. The rearrangement joins TRBV4-2 to TRBJ1-5, with D possibly being TRBD1 (6 bases). Trimming stripped 1 base from V and 4 bases from J, with 17 bases between. The CDR3 length is 17 residues. Per germline, CDR1 LGHNA and CDR2 YNFKEQ. This CDR3 reads CASSQVIGRGRNQPQHF. As DNA, the CDR3 is TGTGCCAGCAGCCAAGTGATAGGCAGGGGCAGGAATCAGCCCCAGCATTTT.

The chain employs TRBV6-5 and TRBJ2-7, with a tentative D call TRBD2 (5 bases). In germline, CDR1 is MNHEY, CDR2 SVGAGI. V shed 7 bases and J shed 7 bases, with 14 bases lying between them. The length of the CDR3 is 12 residues. CDR3 residues: CASKRDSGEQYF. The CDR3 region has the DNA TGTGCCAGCAAACGGGATTCGGGGGAGCAGTACTTC.

This clone turned up a few times. This chain uses TRBV2 with TRBJ2-7, with no clear D. Germline CDR1 SNHLY, CDR2 FYNNEI. The V end was cut by 4 bases, the J end by 0 bases, with 1 base between. This CDR3 region has 11 residues. CDR3 residues: CASSASYEQYF. The CDR3 DNA follows: TGTGCCAGCAGTGCCTCCTACGAGCAGTACTTC.